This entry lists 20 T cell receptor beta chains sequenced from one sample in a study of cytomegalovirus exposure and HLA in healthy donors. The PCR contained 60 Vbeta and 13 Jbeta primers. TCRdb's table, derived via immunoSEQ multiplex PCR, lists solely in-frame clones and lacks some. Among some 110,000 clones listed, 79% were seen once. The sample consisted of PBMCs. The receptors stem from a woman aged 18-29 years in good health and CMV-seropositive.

CDR3 sequence reads: CASSLSPLTGSTDTQYF. The DNA for the CDR3 is TGCGCCAGCAGCTTGAGCCCCCTGACAGGGAGCACAGATACGCAGTATTTT. This sequence joins TRBV5-1 and TRBJ2-3; 7 bases map to TRBD1. Germline V lookup: CDR1 SGHRS, CDR2 YFSETQ. This CDR3 comprises 17 residues. The J segment lost 0 bases and the V segment lost 1 base, leaving 8 bases of the junction unmatched.

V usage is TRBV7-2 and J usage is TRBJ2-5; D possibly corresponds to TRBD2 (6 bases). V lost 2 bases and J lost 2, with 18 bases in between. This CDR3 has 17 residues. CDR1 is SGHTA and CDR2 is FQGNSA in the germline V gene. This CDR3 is CASSLIGRGGDQETQYF. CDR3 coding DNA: TGTGCCAGCAGCTTAATCGGTCGTGGCGGGGATCAAGAGACCCAGTACTTC.

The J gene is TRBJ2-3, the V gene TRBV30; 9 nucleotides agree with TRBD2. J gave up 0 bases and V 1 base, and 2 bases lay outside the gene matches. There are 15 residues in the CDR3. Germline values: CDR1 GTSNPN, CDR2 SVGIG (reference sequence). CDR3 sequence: CAWSGSGSSTDTQYF. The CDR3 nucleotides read TGTGCCTGGAGTGGTAGCGGGAGTAGCACAGATACGCAGTATTTT.

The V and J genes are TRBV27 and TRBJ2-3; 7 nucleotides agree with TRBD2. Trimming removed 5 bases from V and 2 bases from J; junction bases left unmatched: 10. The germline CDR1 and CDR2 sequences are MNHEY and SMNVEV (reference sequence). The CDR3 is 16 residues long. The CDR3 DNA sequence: TGTGCCAGCAGTCTACGGACTAGGCTAGACACAGATACGCAGTATTTT. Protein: CASSLRTRLDTDTQYF.

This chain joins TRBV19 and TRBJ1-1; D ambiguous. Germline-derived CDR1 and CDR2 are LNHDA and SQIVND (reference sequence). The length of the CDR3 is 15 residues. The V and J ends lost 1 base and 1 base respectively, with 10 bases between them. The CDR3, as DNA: TGTGCCAGTAGTATAGGCTGGGGAGCGAACACTGAAGCTTTCTTT. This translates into CASSIGWGANTEAFF.

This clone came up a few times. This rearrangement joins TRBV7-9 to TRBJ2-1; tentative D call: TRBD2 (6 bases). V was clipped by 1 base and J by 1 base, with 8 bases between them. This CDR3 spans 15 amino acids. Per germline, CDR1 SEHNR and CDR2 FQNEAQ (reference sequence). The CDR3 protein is CASSLGRESYNEQFF. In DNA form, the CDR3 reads TGTGCCAGCAGCTTAGGACGGGAGTCCTACAATGAGCAGTTCTTC.

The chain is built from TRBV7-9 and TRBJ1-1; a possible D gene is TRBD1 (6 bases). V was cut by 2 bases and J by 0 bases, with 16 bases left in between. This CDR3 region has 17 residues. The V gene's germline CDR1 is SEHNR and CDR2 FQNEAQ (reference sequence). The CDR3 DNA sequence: TGTGCCAGCAGCTTAAGGGCCCCACAGGGCATGAACACTGAAGCTTTCTTT. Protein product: CASSLRAPQGMNTEAFF.

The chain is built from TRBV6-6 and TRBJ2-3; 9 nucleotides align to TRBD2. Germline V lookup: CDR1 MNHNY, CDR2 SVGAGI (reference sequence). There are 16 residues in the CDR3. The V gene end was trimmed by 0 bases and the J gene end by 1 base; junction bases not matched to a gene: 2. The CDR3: CASSYSRTSGTDTQYF. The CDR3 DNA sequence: TGTGCCAGCAGTTACTCAAGGACTAGCGGCACAGATACGCAGTATTTT.

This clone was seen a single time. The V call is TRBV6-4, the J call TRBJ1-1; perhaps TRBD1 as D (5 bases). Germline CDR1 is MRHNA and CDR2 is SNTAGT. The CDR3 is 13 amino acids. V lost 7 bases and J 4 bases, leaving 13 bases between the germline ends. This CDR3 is CASKGSGSTEAFF. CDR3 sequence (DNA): TGTGCCAGCAAGGGGTCCGGGAGCACTGAAGCTTTCTTT.

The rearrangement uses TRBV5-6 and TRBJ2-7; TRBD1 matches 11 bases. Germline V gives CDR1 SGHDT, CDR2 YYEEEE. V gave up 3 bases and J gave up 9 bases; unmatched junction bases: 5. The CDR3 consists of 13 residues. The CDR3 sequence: CASSYGTGGTQYF. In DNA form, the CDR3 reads TGTGCCAGCAGCTATGGGACAGGGGGAACGCAGTACTTC.

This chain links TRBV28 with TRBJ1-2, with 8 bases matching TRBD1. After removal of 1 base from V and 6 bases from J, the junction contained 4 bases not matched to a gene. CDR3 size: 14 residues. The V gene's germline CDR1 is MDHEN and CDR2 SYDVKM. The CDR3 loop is CASSLSDRAHGYTF. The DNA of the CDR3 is TGTGCCAGCAGTTTATCGGACAGGGCCCATGGCTACACCTTC.

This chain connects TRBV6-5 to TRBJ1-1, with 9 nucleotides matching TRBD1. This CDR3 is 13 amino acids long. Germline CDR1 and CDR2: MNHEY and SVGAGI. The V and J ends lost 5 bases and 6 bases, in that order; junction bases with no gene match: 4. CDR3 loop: CASSRQGVAEAFF. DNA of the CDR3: TGTGCCAGCAGTCGACAGGGGGTGGCTGAAGCTTTCTTT.

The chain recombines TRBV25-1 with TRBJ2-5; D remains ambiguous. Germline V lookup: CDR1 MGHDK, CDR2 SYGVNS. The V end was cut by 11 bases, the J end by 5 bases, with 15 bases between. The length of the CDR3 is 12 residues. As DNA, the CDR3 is TGTGCCGCCGGCGGAAAGCCGGAGACCCAGTACTTC. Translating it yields CAAGGKPETQYF.

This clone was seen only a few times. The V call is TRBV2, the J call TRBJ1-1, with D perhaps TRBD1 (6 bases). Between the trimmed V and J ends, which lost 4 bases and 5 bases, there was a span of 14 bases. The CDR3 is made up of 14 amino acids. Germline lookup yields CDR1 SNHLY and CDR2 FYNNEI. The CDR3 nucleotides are TGTGCCAGCAGTGTGCTAGGGGGAAGGACTGAAGCTTTCTTT. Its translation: CASSVLGGRTEAFF. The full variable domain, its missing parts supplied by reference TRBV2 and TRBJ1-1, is EPEVTQTPSHQVTQMGQEVILRCVPISNHLYFYWYRQILGQKVEFLVSFYNNEISEKSEIFDDQFSVERPDGSNFTLKIRSTKLEDSAMYFCASSVLGGRTEAFFGQGTRLTVV.

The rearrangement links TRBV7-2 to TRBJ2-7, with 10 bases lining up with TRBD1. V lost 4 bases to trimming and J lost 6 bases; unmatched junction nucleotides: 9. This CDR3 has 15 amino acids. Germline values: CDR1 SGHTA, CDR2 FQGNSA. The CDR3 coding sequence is TGTGCCAGCAGCTCCGACAGGGGGCGACTCGGCGAGCAGTACTTC. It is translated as CASSSDRGRLGEQYF.

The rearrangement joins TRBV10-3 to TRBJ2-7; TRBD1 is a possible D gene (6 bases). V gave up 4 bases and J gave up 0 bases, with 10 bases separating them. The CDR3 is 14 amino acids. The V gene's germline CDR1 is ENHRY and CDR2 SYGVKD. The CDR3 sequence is CAISAPDSSYEQYF. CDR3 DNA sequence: TGTGCCATCAGTGCCCCGGACAGCTCCTACGAGCAGTACTTC.

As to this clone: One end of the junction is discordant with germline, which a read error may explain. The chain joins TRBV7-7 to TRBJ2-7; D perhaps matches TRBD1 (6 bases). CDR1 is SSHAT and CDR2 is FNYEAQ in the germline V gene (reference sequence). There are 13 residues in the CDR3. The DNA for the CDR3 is TGTGCTAGCAGCCCCTTGGACAGTTACGAGCAGTACTTC. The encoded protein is CASSPLDSYEQYF.

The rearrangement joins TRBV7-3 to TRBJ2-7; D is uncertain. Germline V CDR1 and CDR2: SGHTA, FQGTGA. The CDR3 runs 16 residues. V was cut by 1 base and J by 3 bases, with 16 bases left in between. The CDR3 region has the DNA TGTGCCAGCAGCTTAAGGTACCTAGAATTCGGCTACGAGCAGTACTTC. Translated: CASSLRYLEFGYEQYF.

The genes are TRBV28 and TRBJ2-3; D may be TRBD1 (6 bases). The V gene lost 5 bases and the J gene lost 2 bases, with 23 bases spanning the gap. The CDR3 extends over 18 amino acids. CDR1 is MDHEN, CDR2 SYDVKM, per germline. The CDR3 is CASSPLSFTGHLTDTQYF. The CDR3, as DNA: TGTGCCAGCAGTCCCCTCTCCTTTACAGGGCATCTCACAGATACGCAGTATTTT. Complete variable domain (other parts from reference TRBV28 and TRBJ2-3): DVKVTQSSRYLVKRTGEKVFLECVQDMDHENMFWYRQDPGLGLRLIYFSYDVKMKEKGDIPEGYSVSREKKERFSLILESASTNQTSMYLCASSPLSFTGHLTDTQYFGPGTRLTVL.

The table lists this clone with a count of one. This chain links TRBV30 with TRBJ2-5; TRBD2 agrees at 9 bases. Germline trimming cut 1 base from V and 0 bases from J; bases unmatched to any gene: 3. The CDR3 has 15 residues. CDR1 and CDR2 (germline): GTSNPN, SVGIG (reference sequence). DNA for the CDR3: TGTGCCTGGAGTGCTAGCGGGAAGTACCAAGAGACCCAGTACTTC. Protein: CAWSASGKYQETQYF.